This T cell receptor (beta chain) was documented in a study of blood T cell repertoires in COVID-19. About the study: The United States, Italy and Spain were the sources of the acute and convalescent COVID-19 samples.

In the study's own analysis: Researchers report that nucleated cell counts were estimated from reference gene primer amplification. The method was immunoSEQ multiplex PCR; TCRdb's version includes in-frame clones alone and lacks a portion of them. V, J and clone size are taken as reported in that table, and D and trimming were inferred from the DNA itself. The sample shows roughly 90,000 clones, 85% to 90% of them seen only once. J was trimmed by 13 bases and V by 2 bases; bases with no gene match: 8. CDR1 is LNHNV, CDR2 YYDKDF, per germline (reference sequence). CDR3 length: 13 amino acids. This chain joins TRBV15 and TRBJ1-2; 9 positions agree with TRBD1. The receptor comes from a man between 35 and 55 years old with acute or convalescent COVID-19. Source material: peripheral blood. This CDR3 is CATSRSPGQGATF. The CDR3 bases are TGTGCCACCAGCAGATCACCGGGACAGGGAGCCACCTTC. Full variable domain (remainder filled in from reference TRBV15 and TRBJ1-2): DAMVIQNPRYQVTQFGKPVTLSCSQTLNHNVMYWYQQKSSQAPKLLFHYYDKDFNNEADTPDNFQSRRPNTSFCFLDIRSPGLGDTAMYLCATSRSPGQGATFGSGTRLTVV.